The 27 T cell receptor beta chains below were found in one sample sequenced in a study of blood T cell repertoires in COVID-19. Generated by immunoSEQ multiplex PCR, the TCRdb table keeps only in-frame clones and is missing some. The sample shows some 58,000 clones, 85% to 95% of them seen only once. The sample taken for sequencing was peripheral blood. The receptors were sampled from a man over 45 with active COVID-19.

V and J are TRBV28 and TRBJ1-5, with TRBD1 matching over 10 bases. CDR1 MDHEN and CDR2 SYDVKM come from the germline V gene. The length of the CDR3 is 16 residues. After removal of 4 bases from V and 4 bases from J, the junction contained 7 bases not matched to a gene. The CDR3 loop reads CASSWGQGKGNQPQHF. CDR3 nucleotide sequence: TGTGCCAGCAGTTGGGGACAGGGGAAGGGAAATCAGCCCCAGCATTTT. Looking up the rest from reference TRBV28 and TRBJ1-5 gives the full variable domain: DVKVTQSSRYLVKRTGEKVFLECVQDMDHENMFWYRQDPGLGLRLIYFSYDVKMKEKGDIPEGYSVSREKKERFSLILESASTNQTSMYLCASSWGQGKGNQPQHFGDGTRLSIL.

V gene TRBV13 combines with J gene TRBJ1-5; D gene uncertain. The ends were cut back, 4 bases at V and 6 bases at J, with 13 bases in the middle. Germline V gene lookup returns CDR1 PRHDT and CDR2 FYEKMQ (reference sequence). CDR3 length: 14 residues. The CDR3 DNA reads TGTGCCAGCAGCTCCCGGGCGGAGGGTCAGCCCCAGCATTTT. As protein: CASSSRAEGQPQHF.

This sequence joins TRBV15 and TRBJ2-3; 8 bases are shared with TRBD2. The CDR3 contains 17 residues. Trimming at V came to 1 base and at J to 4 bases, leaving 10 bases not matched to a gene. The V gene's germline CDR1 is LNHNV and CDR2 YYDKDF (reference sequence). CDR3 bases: TGTGCCACCAGCAGAGGACCGAGCGGGAGAGGGGCAGATACGCAGTATTTT. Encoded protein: CATSRGPSGRGADTQYF.

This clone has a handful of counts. The CDR3 DNA reads as TGTGCCAGCAGTCCCCCGGTTGAAGAGCAGTACTTC. Encoded protein: CASSPPVEEQYF. This sequence joins TRBV28 and TRBJ2-7, with D uncertain. The CDR3 is made up of 12 amino acids. V shed 5 bases and J shed 7 bases, with 12 bases lying between them. CDR1 and CDR2 (germline): MDHEN, SYDVKM.

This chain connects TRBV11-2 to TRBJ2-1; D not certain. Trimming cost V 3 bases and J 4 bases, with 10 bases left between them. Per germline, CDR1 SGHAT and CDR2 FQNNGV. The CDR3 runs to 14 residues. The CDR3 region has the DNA TGTGCCAGCAGCTTTCTCACTTCATACAATGAGCAGTTCTTC. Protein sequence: CASSFLTSYNEQFF.

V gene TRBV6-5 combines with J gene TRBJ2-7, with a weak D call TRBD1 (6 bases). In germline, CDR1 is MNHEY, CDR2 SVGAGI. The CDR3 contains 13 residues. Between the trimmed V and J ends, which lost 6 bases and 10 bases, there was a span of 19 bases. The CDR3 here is CASSRTGSAGQYF. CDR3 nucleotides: TGTGCCAGCAGCCGCACAGGGTCGGCAGGACAGTACTTC.

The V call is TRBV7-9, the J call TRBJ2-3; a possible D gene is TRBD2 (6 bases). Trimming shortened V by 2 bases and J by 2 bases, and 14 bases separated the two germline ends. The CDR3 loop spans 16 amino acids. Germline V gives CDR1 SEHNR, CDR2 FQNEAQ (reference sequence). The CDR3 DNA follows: TGTGCCAGCAGCTTAAGGGCGGGACTCAACACAGATACGCAGTATTTT. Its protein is CASSLRAGLNTDTQYF.

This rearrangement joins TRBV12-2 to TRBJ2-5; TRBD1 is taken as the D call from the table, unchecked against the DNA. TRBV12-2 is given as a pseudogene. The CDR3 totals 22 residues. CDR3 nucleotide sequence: TGTGCAAGTCGCTTAGATTTCGGAACTTGGGACAGGTCAGCCCAACCCTACCTCCAAAAACACTTC. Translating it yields CASRLDFGTWDRSAQPYLQKHF.

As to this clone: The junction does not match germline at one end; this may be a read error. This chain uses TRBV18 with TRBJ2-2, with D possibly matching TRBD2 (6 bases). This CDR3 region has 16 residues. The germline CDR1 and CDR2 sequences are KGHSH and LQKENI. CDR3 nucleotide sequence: TGTGCCAGCACACCTAACCGGGACTCTACCACCGGGGAGCTGTTTTTT. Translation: CASTPNRDSTTGELFF.

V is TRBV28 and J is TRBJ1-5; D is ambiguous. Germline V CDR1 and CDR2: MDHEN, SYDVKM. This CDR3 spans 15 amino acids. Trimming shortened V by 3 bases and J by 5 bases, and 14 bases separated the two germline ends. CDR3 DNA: TGTGCCAGCAGTTTCTCTGTCGCCGGTTATCAGCCCCAGCATTTT. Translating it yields CASSFSVAGYQPQHF.

The CDR3 DNA reads TGTGCCAGCAGCGTAGACAGGGGAACAGATACGCAGTATTTT. Protein sequence: CASSVDRGTDTQYF. This chain uses TRBV5-8 with TRBJ2-3; 8 bases are shared with TRBD1. The germline gives CDR1 SGHTS, CDR2 YDEGEE. J gave up 3 bases and V 4 bases, and 4 bases lay outside the gene matches. This CDR3 contains 14 residues.

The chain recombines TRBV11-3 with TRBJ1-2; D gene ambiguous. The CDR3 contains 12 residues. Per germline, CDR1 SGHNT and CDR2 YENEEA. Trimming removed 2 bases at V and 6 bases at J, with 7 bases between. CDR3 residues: CASSLYQDGYTF. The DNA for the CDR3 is TGTGCCAGCAGCTTATACCAGGATGGCTACACCTTC.

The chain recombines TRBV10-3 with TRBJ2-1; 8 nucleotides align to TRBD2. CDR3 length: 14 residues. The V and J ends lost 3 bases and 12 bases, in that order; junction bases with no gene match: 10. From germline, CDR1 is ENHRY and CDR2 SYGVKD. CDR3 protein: CAISERPAGVRQFF. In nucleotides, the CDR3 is TGTGCCATCAGTGAAAGGCCAGCGGGAGTGAGGCAGTTCTTC.

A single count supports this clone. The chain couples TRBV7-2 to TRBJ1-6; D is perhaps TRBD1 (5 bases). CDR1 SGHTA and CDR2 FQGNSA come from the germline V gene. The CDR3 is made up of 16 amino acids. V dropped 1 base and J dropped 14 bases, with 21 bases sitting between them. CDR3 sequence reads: CASSLEGRVDGLSLHF. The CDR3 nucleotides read TGTGCCAGCAGCTTAGAGGGCAGGGTGGACGGTTTGTCCCTCCACTTT.

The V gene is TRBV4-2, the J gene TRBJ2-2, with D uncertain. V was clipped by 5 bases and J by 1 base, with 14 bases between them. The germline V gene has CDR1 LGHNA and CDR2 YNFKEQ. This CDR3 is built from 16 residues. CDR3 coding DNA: TGTGCCAGCAGCGCCCAGGAAGTAGGGAACACCGGGGAGCTGTTTTTT. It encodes CASSAQEVGNTGELFF.

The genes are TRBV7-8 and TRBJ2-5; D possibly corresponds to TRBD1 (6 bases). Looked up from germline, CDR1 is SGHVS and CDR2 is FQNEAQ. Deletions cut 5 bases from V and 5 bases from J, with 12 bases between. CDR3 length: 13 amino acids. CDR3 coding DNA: TGTGCCAGCAGCCCGGGACAACGGGAGACCCAGTACTTC. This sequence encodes CASSPGQRETQYF.

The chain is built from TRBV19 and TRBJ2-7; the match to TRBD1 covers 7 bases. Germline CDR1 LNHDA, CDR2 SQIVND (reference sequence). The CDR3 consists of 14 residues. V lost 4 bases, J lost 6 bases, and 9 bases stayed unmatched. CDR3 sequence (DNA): TGTGCCAGTAGTACGACCTCCCGACAGGGCGAGCAGTACTTC. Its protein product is CASSTTSRQGEQYF.

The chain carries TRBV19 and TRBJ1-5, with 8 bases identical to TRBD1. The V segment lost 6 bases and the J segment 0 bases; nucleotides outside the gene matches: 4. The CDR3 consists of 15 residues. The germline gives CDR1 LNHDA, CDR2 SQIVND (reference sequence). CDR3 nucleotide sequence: TGTGCCAGTAGAACCCAGGGGGCTAGCAATCAGCCCCAGCATTTT. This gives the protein CASRTQGASNQPQHF.

Written as DNA, the CDR3 is TGTGCCAGCAGTTACCCCGGACTAGCTGGCAATGAGCAGTTCTTC. Amino acid sequence: CASSYPGLAGNEQFF. This rearrangement joins TRBV6-5 to TRBJ2-1; 8 nucleotides match TRBD2. The CDR3 extends over 15 amino acids. V gave up 2 bases and J gave up 6 bases; unmatched junction bases: 6. Germline V gene data show CDR1 as MNHEY and CDR2 as SVGAGI.

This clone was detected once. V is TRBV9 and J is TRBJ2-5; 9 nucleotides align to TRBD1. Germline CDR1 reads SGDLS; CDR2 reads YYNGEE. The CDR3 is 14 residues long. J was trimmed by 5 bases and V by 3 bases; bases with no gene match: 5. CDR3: CASSETGGLETQYF. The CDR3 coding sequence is TGTGCCAGCAGCGAGACAGGGGGTTTGGAGACCCAGTACTTC.

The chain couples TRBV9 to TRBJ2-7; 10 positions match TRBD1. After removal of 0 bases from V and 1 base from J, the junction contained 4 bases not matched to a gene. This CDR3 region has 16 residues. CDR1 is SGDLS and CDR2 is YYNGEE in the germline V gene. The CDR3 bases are TGTGCCAGCAGCGTAGGCCCGGGACAGGGGTCCTACGAGCAGTACTTC. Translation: CASSVGPGQGSYEQYF.

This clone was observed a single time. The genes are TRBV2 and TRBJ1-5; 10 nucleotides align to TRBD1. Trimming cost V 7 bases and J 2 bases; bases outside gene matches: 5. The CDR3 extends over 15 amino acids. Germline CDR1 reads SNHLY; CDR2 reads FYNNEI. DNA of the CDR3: TGTGCCAGCACCCCAGGGACAGGGGGCAATCAGCCCCAGCATTTT. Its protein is CASTPGTGGNQPQHF. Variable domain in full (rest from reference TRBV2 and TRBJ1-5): EPEVTQTPSHQVTQMGQEVILRCVPISNHLYFYWYRQILGQKVEFLVSFYNNEISEKSEIFDDQFSVERPDGSNFTLKIRSTKLEDSAMYFCASTPGTGGNQPQHFGDGTRLSIL.

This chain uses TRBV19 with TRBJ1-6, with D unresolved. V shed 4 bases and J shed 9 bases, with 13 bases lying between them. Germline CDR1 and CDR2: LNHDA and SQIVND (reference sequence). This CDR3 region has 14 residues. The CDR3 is CASSTGWAGSPLHF. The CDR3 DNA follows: TGTGCCAGTAGTACGGGGTGGGCGGGTTCACCCCTCCACTTT.

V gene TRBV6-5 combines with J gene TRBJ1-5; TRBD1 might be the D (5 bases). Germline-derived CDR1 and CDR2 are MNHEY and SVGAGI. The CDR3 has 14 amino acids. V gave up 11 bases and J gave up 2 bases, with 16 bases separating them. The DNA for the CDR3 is TGTGCCTCTAGGGGTCAGGGCGGCAATCAGCCCCAGCATTTT. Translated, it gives CASRGQGGNQPQHF.

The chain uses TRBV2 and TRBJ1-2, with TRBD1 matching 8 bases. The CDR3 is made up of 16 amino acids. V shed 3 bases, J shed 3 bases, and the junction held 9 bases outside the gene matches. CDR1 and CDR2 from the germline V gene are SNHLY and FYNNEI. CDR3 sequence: CASSERVTGEHYGYTF. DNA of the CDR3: TGTGCCAGCAGTGAGAGAGTGACAGGGGAGCACTATGGCTACACCTTC.

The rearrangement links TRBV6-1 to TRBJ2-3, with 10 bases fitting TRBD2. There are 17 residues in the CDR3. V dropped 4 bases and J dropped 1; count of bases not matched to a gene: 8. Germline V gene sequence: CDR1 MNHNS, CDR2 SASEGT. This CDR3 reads CASSALTSGKGTDTQYF. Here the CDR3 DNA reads TGTGCCAGCAGTGCCTTAACTAGCGGGAAGGGCACAGATACGCAGTATTTT.

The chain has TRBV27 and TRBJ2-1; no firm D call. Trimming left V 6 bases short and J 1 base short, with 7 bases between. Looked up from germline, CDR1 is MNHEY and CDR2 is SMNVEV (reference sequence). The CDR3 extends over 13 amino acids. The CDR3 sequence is CASSLRSYNEQFF. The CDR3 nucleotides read TGTGCCAGCAGCCTCAGGTCCTACAATGAGCAGTTCTTC.